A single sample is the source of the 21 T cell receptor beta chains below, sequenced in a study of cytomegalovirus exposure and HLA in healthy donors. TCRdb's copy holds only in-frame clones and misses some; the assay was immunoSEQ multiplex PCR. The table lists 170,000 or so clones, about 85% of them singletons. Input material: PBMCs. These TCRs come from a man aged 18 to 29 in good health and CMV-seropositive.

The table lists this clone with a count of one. CDR3 residues: CSVERQGLTDTQYF. The CDR3 DNA follows: TGCAGCGTTGAAAGGCAGGGGCTCACAGATACGCAGTATTTT. The genes are TRBV29-1 and TRBJ2-3; perhaps TRBD1 as D (6 bases). With 2 bases removed from V and 2 bases from J, the gap between germline ends came to 11 bases. Germline assignment: CDR1 SQVTM and CDR2 ANQGSEA. This CDR3 has 14 residues.

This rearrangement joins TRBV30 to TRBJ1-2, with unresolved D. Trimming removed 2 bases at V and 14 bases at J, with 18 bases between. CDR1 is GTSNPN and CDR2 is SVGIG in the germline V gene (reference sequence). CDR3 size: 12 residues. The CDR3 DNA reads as TGTGCCTGGAGTTTGAGGTTTGACGCCCTGACCTTC. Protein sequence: CAWSLRFDALTF.

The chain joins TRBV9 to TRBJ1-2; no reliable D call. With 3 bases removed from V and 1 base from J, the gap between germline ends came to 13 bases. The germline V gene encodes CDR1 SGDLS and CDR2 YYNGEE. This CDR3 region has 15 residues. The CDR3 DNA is TGTGCCAGCAGCGGGCTGTCCCGGGGTAACTATGGCTACACCTTC. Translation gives CASSGLSRGNYGYTF.

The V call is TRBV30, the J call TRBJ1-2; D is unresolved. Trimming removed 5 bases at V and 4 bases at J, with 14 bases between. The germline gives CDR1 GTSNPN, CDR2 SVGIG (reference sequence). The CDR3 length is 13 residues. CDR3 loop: CAWQRGGSYGYTF. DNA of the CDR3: TGTGCCTGGCAGAGAGGAGGTAGCTATGGCTACACCTTC.

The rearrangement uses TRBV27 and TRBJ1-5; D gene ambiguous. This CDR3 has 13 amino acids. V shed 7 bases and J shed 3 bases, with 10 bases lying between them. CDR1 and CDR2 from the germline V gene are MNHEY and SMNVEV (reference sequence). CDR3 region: CASTKPFNQPQHF. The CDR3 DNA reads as TGTGCCAGCACCAAGCCTTTCAATCAGCCCCAGCATTTT.

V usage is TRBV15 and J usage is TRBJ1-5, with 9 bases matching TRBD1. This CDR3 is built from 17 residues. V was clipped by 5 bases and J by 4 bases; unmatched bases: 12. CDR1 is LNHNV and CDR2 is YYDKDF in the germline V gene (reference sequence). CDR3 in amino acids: CATSPPRTGVRNQPQHF. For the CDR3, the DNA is TGTGCCACCAGCCCGCCAAGGACAGGGGTTAGGAATCAGCCCCAGCATTTT.

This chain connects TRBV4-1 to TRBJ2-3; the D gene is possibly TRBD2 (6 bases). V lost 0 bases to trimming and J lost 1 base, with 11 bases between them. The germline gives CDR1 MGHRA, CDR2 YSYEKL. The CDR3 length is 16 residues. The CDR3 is CASSQDGGIGTDTQYF. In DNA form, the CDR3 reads TGCGCCAGCAGCCAAGATGGGGGGATCGGCACAGATACGCAGTATTTT.

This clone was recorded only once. This chain's CDR3 is CASSTRPGQGMNTQYF. CDR3 in DNA: TGTGCCAGTAGTACCCGTCCGGGACAGGGTATGAATACGCAGTATTTT. This chain joins TRBV19 and TRBJ2-3, with 9 nucleotides matching TRBD1. J gave up 7 bases and V 4 bases, and 12 bases lay outside the gene matches. CDR3 size: 16 residues. Germline CDR1 reads LNHDA; CDR2 reads SQIVND (reference sequence).

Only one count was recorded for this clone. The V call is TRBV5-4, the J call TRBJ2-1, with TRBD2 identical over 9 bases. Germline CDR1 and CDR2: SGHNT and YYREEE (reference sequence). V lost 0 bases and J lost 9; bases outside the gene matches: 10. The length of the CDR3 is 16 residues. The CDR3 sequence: CASSLGMVAGEGEQFF. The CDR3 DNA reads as TGTGCCAGCAGCTTGGGTATGGTAGCGGGAGAGGGTGAGCAGTTCTTC.

The CDR3 region is CASSSIGGESSYNEQFF. The CDR3 DNA follows: TGTGCCAGCAGCTCGATAGGGGGTGAATCCTCTTACAATGAGCAGTTCTTC. The chain joins TRBV13 to TRBJ2-1; TRBD1 might be the D (6 bases). With 4 bases removed from V and 4 bases from J, the gap between germline ends came to 20 bases. Per the germline V gene, CDR1 is PRHDT and CDR2 is FYEKMQ (reference sequence). The CDR3 has 17 residues.

The CDR3 protein is CASSQDLFLALELYNEQFF. CDR3 bases: TGCGCCAGCAGCCAAGATCTCTTCCTAGCCTTGGAACTCTACAATGAGCAGTTCTTC. The chain employs TRBV4-1 and TRBJ2-1; a weak D match, TRBD2 (5 bases). Per germline, CDR1 MGHRA and CDR2 YSYEKL. V lost 0 bases and J 3 bases, leaving 21 bases between the germline ends. CDR3 length: 19 residues.

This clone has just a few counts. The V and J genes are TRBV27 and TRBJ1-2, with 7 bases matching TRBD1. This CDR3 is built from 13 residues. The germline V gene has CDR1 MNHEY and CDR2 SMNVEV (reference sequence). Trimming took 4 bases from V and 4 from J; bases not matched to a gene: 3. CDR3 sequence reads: CASSSSGGYGYTF. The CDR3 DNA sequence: TGTGCCAGCAGTTCCTCAGGGGGCTATGGCTACACCTTC.

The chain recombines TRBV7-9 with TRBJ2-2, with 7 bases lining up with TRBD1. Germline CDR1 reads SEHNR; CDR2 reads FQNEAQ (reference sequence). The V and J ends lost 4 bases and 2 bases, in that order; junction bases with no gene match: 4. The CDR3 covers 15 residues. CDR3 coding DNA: TGTGCCAGCAGCTCCCGGGACAGCAACACCGGGGAGCTGTTTTTT. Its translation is CASSSRDSNTGELFF. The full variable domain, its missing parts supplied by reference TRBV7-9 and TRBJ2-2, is DTGVSQNPRHKITKRGQNVTFRCDPISEHNRLYWYRQTLGQGPEFLTYFQNEAQLEKSRLLSDRFSAERPKGSFSTLEIQRTEQGDSAMYLCASSSRDSNTGELFFGEGSRLTVL.

CDR3 bases: TGTGCTTCCCTTAGCGGGGGGCCTCCCTACGAGCAGTACTTC. Amino acid sequence: CASLSGGPPYEQYF. This rearrangement joins TRBV28 to TRBJ2-7, with TRBD2 matching over 10 bases. CDR3 length: 14 amino acids. The V gene's germline CDR1 is MDHEN and CDR2 SYDVKM. Full variable domain (outside the CDR3, taken from reference TRBV28 and TRBJ2-7): DVKVTQSSRYLVKRTGEKVFLECVQDMDHENMFWYRQDPGLGLRLIYFSYDVKMKEKGDIPEGYSVSREKKERFSLILESASTNQTSMYLCASLSGGPPYEQYFGPGTRLTVT.

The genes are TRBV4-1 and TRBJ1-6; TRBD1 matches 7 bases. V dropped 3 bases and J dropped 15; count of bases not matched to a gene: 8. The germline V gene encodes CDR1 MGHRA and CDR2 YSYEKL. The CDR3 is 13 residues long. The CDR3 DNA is TGCGCCAGCAGCCACGGACAGGCTAAAAACCTCCACTTT. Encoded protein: CASSHGQAKNLHF.

In DNA form, the CDR3 reads TGTGCCAGCAGCTTAGGGGGGCCGGGAGCTTTCTTT. It yields the protein CASSLGGPGAFF. This chain connects TRBV11-2 to TRBJ1-1, with a possible D match to TRBD1 (6 bases). This CDR3 spans 12 amino acids. Looked up from germline, CDR1 is SGHAT and CDR2 is FQNNGV. V was pared by 1 base and J by 10 bases, with 10 bases between.

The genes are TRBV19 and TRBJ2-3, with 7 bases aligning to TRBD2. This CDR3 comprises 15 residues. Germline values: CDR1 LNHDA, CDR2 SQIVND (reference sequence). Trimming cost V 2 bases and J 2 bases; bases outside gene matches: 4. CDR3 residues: CASSIRREPTDTQYF. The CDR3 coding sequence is TGTGCCAGTAGTATACGGCGGGAGCCCACAGATACGCAGTATTTT. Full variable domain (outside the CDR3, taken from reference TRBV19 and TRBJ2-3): DGGITQSPKYLFRKEGQNVTLSCEQNLNHDAMYWYRQDPGQGLRLIYYSQIVNDFQKGDIAEGYSVSREKKESFPLTVTSAQKNPTAFYLCASSIRREPTDTQYFGPGTRLTVL.

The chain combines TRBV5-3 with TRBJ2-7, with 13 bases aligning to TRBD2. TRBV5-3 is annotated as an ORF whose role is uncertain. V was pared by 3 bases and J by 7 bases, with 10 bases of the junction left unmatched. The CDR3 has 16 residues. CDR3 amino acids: CARSSQWTSGRGEQYF. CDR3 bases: TGTGCCAGAAGCTCCCAATGGACTAGCGGGAGAGGAGAGCAGTACTTC.

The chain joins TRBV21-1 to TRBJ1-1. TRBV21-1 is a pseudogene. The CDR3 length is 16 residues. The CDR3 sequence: CASSPPRSRVDTEAFF. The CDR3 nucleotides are TGTGCCAGCAGCCCGCCGCGGTCGAGGGTGGACACTGAAGCTTTCTTT.

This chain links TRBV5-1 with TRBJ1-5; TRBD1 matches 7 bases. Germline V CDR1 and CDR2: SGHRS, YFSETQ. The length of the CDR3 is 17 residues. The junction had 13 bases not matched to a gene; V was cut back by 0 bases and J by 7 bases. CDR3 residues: CASSLGPQQGLGQPQHF. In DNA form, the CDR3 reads TGCGCCAGCAGCTTGGGCCCCCAACAGGGGTTGGGACAGCCCCAGCATTTT.

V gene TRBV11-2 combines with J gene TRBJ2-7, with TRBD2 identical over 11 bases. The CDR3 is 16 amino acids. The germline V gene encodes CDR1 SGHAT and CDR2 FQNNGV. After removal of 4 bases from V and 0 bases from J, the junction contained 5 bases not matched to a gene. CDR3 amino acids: CASSYGLAGASYEQYF. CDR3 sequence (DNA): TGTGCCAGCAGCTATGGACTAGCGGGCGCCTCCTACGAGCAGTACTTC.